This T cell receptor (beta chain) was identified during a study of blood T cell repertoires in COVID-19. CDR1 and CDR2 from the germline V gene are SGHAT and FQNNGV. V lost 2 bases to trimming and J lost 5 bases, with 13 bases between them. The CDR3 consists of 15 residues. Sequencing was performed with immunoSEQ multiplex PCR; in TCRdb, only in-frame clones are kept and a portion is missing. The sample carries roughly 120,000 clones, about three quarters recorded once. The chain employs TRBV11-2 and TRBJ1-5, with D tentatively TRBD1 (6 bases). This sequence was found in a man between 70 and 80 years old with acute or convalescent COVID-19. Sequences were obtained from peripheral blood. The CDR3 DNA sequence: TGTGCCAGCAGCTTACAGACAGGTGGGGATCAGCCCCAGCATTTT. It codes for CASSLQTGGDQPQHF.